The 3 T cell receptor beta chains listed next were all sequenced from one sample in a study of blood T cells in healthy people across ages. Then a second PCR, running about 7 to 11 cycles, was carried out with a sample-barcoded 5' primer and a J-beta primer mix. TCRdb ran MiXCR on the 5' RACE reads and lists one entry per CDR3 protein. This sample has around 580,000 distinct CDR3 sequences; around 48% occur once, and the top ten carry around 23%. Sequencing was carried out using blood. These receptors were taken from an older man in good health.

V and J are TRBV4-3 and TRBJ2-4, with 8 nucleotides matching TRBD2. The tail of the sequence fits TRBJ2-7 better, so the J call may be wrong. CDR1 LGHNA and CDR2 YSLEER come from the germline V gene. CDR3 size: 16 residues. The chain's CDR3 is CASSQDRRTSPHEQYF. CDR3 nucleotide sequence: TGCGCCAGCAGCCAAGATCGGCGGACTAGCCCGCACGAGCAGTACTTC.

Of note for this clonotype: It may be a read error: a sequence one base away is much more abundant. As DNA, the CDR3 is TGCAGTGCTAGAGGGCTGGGAATCGCGACCAATGGCTACACCTTC. It encodes CSARGLGIATNGYTF. The chain combines TRBV20-1 with TRBJ1-2; D is uncertain. Trimming left V 1 base short and J 6 bases short, with 18 bases between. From germline, CDR1 is DFQATT and CDR2 SNEGSKA (reference sequence). There are 15 residues in the CDR3.

The gene calls are TRBV20-1 and TRBJ1-2; D is ambiguous. The germline V gene encodes CDR1 DFQATT and CDR2 SNEGSKA (reference sequence). The CDR3 extends over 15 amino acids. The V end was cut by 0 bases, the J end by 0 bases, with 11 bases between. The CDR3 region has the DNA TGCAGTGCTAGAGATCCGGGAACCTCTAACTATGGCTACACCTTC. This translates into CSARDPGTSNYGYTF.